This passage covers 8 T cell receptor beta chains from one sample sequenced in a study of OX40 agonist ivuxolimab in advanced cancers. Clones were read by immunoSEQ multiplex PCR, and TCRdb kept only the in-frame ones, dropping some. The sample has tens of thousands of clones, less than 95% seen once. The sample consisted of CD4+ or CD8+ T cells sorted from blood, taken in a trial of the OX40 agonist ivuxolimab. Source of these receptors: an adult with an advanced solid tumor such as melanoma, head and neck, liver or kidney cancer.

The chain joins TRBV2 to TRBJ2-3; 8 nucleotides match TRBD2. The CDR3 contains 16 residues. Germline loops: CDR1 SNHLY, CDR2 FYNNEI. V lost 8 bases, J lost 5 bases, and 15 bases stayed unmatched. The CDR3 here is CASLVGPAGDQDTQYF. CDR3 DNA sequence: TGTGCCAGCCTGGTTGGCCCAGCGGGAGATCAAGATACGCAGTATTTT. The entire variable domain, with the rest obtained from reference TRBV2 and TRBJ2-3, is as follows: EPEVTQTPSHQVTQMGQEVILRCVPISNHLYFYWYRQILGQKVEFLVSFYNNEISEKSEIFDDQFSVERPDGSNFTLKIRSTKLEDSAMYFCASLVGPAGDQDTQYFGPGTRLTVL.

The V and J genes are TRBV27 and TRBJ1-1; possible D gene TRBD1, 5 bases. This CDR3 has 17 residues. Germline V gene sequence: CDR1 MNHEY, CDR2 SMNVEV (reference sequence). Trimming cost V 0 bases and J 5 bases, with 19 bases left between them. CDR3 nucleotides: TGTGCCAGCAGTTTATCCCTCCCGGGACGTGGAGGGACTGAAGCTTTCTTT. This codes for CASSLSLPGRGGTEAFF.

The V gene is TRBV10-3, the J gene TRBJ1-5, with D maybe TRBD1 (5 bases). The V gene's germline CDR1 is ENHRY and CDR2 SYGVKD. CDR3 size: 15 residues. The V end lost 2 bases, the J end lost 2 bases, and 10 bases lay between the germline ends. Here the CDR3 DNA reads TGTGCCATCAGTGAGGGTGGGACTGGCAATCAGCCCCAGCATTTT. Translating it yields CAISEGGTGNQPQHF.

The chain couples TRBV7-6 to TRBJ2-3; a possible D gene is TRBD2 (5 bases). This CDR3 is 14 amino acids long. Looked up from germline, CDR1 is SGHVS and CDR2 is FNYEAQ. Trimming removed 11 bases from V and 2 bases from J, with 17 bases in between. The CDR3 sequence is CAVGFEGDTDTQYF. The DNA for the CDR3 is TGTGCCGTGGGGTTTGAGGGAGACACAGATACGCAGTATTTT. Looking up the rest from reference TRBV7-6 and TRBJ2-3 gives the full variable domain: GAGVSQSPRYKVTKRGQDVALRCDPISGHVSLYWYRQALGQGPEFLTYFNYEAQQDKSGLPNDRFSAERPEGSISTLTIQRTEQRDSAMYRCAVGFEGDTDTQYFGPGTRLTVL.

This clone turned up a few times. The chain combines TRBV6-5 with TRBJ2-5; unclear D gene. The CDR3 runs 13 residues. The germline V gene has CDR1 MNHEY and CDR2 SVGAGI. Trimming cost V 2 bases and J 5 bases, with 9 bases left between them. The CDR3: CASSYLPEETQYF. For the CDR3, the DNA is TGTGCCAGCAGTTACCTCCCGGAGGAGACCCAGTACTTC.

V usage is TRBV6-5 and J usage is TRBJ2-5, with D possibly being TRBD1 (6 bases). Germline V gene sequence: CDR1 MNHEY, CDR2 SVGAGI. Trimming stripped 5 bases from V and 4 bases from J, with 17 bases between. The CDR3 contains 15 residues. The CDR3 coding sequence is TGTGCCAGCAGTCAGAACAGGGTAATGGGAGAGACCCAGTACTTC. Translation gives CASSQNRVMGETQYF.

This sequence joins TRBV6-5 and TRBJ2-5, with 7 bases matching TRBD1. This CDR3 region has 16 residues. Germline lookup yields CDR1 MNHEY and CDR2 SVGAGI. J was trimmed by 4 bases and V by 2 bases; bases with no gene match: 10. The CDR3 here is CASSYDRSTGTETQYF. The DNA for the CDR3 is TGTGCCAGCAGTTACGACCGCTCGACAGGGACAGAGACCCAGTACTTC.

The CDR3 DNA follows: TGTGCCAGCAGCCCCCGGACCGGGACCTACTCCTACGAGCAGTACTTC. Encoded protein: CASSPRTGTYSYEQYF. The chain couples TRBV7-9 to TRBJ2-7; D is tentatively TRBD1 or TRBD2 (5 bases each). The CDR3 loop spans 16 amino acids. Germline lookup yields CDR1 SEHNR and CDR2 FQNEAQ (reference sequence). Trimming removed 5 bases at V and 0 bases at J, with 17 bases between.